Following are 22 T cell receptor beta chains from one sample sequenced in a study of monozygotic twins with inflammatory bowel disease. Each CDR3 protein gets one entry in TCRdb, which reprocessed the 5' RACE reads and gives no DNA. Its clone listing holds more than 350,000 distinct CDR3 sequences. Sequences were obtained from blood. The receptors derive from a human donor with ulcerative colitis or Crohn's disease, or a healthy co-twin of an affected twin (not recorded which).

This chain uses TRBV14 with TRBJ1-2. CDR3 length equals 13 residues. Germline V lookup: CDR1 SGHDN, CDR2 FVKESK. The CDR3 is CASSLRVFSGYTF.

This rearrangement joins TRBV20-1 to TRBJ2-3; with no DNA, the TCRdb D assignment of TRBD2 cannot be verified. In germline, CDR1 is DFQATT, CDR2 SNEGSKA (reference sequence). The CDR3 is 17 amino acids. The chain's CDR3 is CSAEGLAGVPSTDTQYF.

J is TRBJ1-3 and V is TRBV20-1. The CDR3 is made up of 13 amino acids. Per germline, CDR1 DFQATT and CDR2 SNEGSKA (reference sequence). Here the CDR3 reads CSALPRSGNTIYF.

The gene calls are TRBV5-1 and TRBJ2-1; checking the TCRdb D call of TRBD1 is not possible without DNA. The V gene's germline CDR1 is SGHRS and CDR2 YFSETQ. The CDR3 is made up of 15 amino acids. The CDR3 loop reads CASSETGGNYNEQFF.

The chain couples TRBV7-6 to TRBJ2-3; checking the TCRdb D call of TRBD1 is not possible without DNA. The CDR3 has 16 amino acids. CDR1 and CDR2 from the germline V gene are SGHVS and FNYEAQ. CDR3 sequence reads: CASSPYRVRSTDTQYF.

This rearrangement joins TRBV7-3 to TRBJ2-2; TCRdb lists TRBD1, though no DNA is available to test this call. This CDR3 region has 15 residues. The germline V gene has CDR1 SGHTA and CDR2 FQGTGA. The CDR3 spells CASSFPGQGTGELFF.

V gene TRBV19 combines with J gene TRBJ1-5; TCRdb selects TRBD1, and the lack of DNA leaves this call unchecked. Germline V gene lookup returns CDR1 LNHDA and CDR2 SQIVND (reference sequence). The CDR3 loop spans 15 amino acids. This chain's CDR3 is CASSMGRVRNQPQHF.

The rearrangement joins TRBV6-4 to TRBJ2-1; TCRdb names TRBD2, which stays unverified in the absence of DNA. The CDR3 spans 20 residues. Germline CDR1 reads MRHNA; CDR2 reads SNTAGT. CDR3 sequence: CASRTLHSGVLSAGNNEQFF.

The V and J genes are TRBV29-1 and TRBJ1-4; TCRdb gives TRBD1 as the D gene, but with no DNA this cannot be confirmed. Germline V gene data show CDR1 as SQVTM and CDR2 as ANQGSEA. The CDR3 is 14 amino acids. The CDR3 reads CSVRGEIQREKLFF.

The CDR3 loop is CASSSYPGTGGAPGTDTQYF. The genes are TRBV7-8 and TRBJ2-3; TCRdb's D call of TRBD1 is untestable without DNA. The CDR3 has 20 residues. Germline CDR1 and CDR2: SGHVS and FQNEAQ.

The chain combines TRBV12-5 with TRBJ2-7. Germline V gene data show CDR1 as LGHNT and CDR2 as FRNRAP. The CDR3 is made up of 12 amino acids. This chain's CDR3 is CASGLASSAQYF.

The V call is TRBV5-1, the J call TRBJ2-5; TCRdb calls TRBD1, which cannot be checked without DNA. CDR1 and CDR2 from the germline V gene are SGHRS and YFSETQ. The CDR3 runs to 15 residues. The CDR3 here is CASSRDRGRTETQYF.

V gene TRBV11-2 combines with J gene TRBJ2-5; TCRdb designates TRBD1, a call that cannot be tested without DNA. Germline V lookup: CDR1 SGHAT, CDR2 FQNNGV. CDR3 length equals 17 residues. The chain's CDR3 is CASSLDQLVGRAETQYF.

J is TRBJ2-2 and V is TRBV7-2; the TCRdb D gene call, TRBD2, has no DNA to confirm it. The germline V gene encodes CDR1 SGHTA and CDR2 FQGNSA. The CDR3 is 16 residues long. CDR3 in amino acids: CASSFRGEEYTGELFF.

The V gene is TRBV20-1, the J gene TRBJ2-7; with no DNA, the TCRdb D assignment of TRBD1 cannot be verified. Germline V gene data show CDR1 as DFQATT and CDR2 as SNEGSKA (reference sequence). The CDR3 has 14 amino acids. This CDR3 reads CSAPLDRRTGEQYF.

The CDR3 spells CASSSISVGSGTYEQYF. The chain joins TRBV5-1 to TRBJ2-7; TCRdb reports TRBD2, a call that lacks DNA to check it against. The CDR3 totals 17 residues. CDR1 is SGHRS and CDR2 is YFSETQ in the germline V gene.

V is TRBV12-3 or TRBV12-4 and J is TRBJ2-3; lacking DNA, the TRBD2 call made by TCRdb goes unchecked. CDR3 size: 14 residues. The CDR3: CASSLAGRSDTQYF.

The CDR3 loop reads CASSLDGGAYYEQYF. This sequence joins TRBV5-1 and TRBJ2-7; absent DNA, TCRdb's TRBD1 call cannot be checked. Germline CDR1 is SGHRS and CDR2 is YFSETQ. The length of the CDR3 is 15 residues.

This rearrangement joins TRBV20-1 to TRBJ2-7; the TCRdb D gene call, TRBD1, has no DNA to confirm it. CDR1 is DFQATT and CDR2 is SNEGSKA in the germline V gene (reference sequence). The CDR3 spans 15 residues. The CDR3 loop reads CSARDLDRGTHEQYF.

The V and J genes are TRBV20-1 and TRBJ1-2; without DNA, the TCRdb call of TRBD1 cannot be checked. Germline V gene data show CDR1 as DFQATT and CDR2 as SNEGSKA (reference sequence). The CDR3 totals 13 residues. CDR3: CSATRQSNYGYTF.

This sequence joins TRBV14 and TRBJ1-1; as DNA is missing, the TRBD1 call by TCRdb cannot be tested. Germline CDR1 and CDR2: SGHDN and FVKESK. The CDR3 length is 13 residues. The CDR3 spells CASSQAGRGEAFF. Filled out from reference TRBV14 and TRBJ1-1, the complete variable domain reads EAGVTQFPSHSVIEKGQTVTLRCDPISGHDNLYWYRRVMGKEIKFLLHFVKESKQDESGMPNNRFLAERTGGTYSTLKVQPAELEDSGVYFCASSQAGRGEAFFGQGTRLTVV.

The CDR3 is CASRLGPPREQYF. The rearrangement joins TRBV12-2 to TRBJ2-7. TRBV12-2 has pseudogene status. This CDR3 region has 13 residues.